These 2 T cell receptor beta chains share one sample of origin, sequenced in a study of TIL therapy for anti-PD-1-resistant metastatic lung cancer. Time point of the sample: pre-treatment sample, taken before nivolumab and TIL therapy. Sequencing used immunoSEQ v3. Libraries were prepared by immunoSEQ multiplex PCR; TCRdb keeps only in-frame clonotypes and omits some of them. The data hold about 20,000 clones, with 83% observed a single time. The sample was blood, taken at baseline. All receptors derive from a person aged 30 to 80 with non-small cell lung cancer.

CDR3 coding DNA: TGCGCCAGCAGCCAAGACGGAGGGAGCTCCTACAATGAGCAGTTCTTC. This translates into CASSQDGGSSYNEQFF. The chain uses TRBV4-3 and TRBJ2-1; weak D call: TRBD2 (6 bases). Germline CDR1 reads LGHNA; CDR2 reads YSLEER. The V and J ends lost 0 bases and 0 bases respectively, with 9 bases between them. There are 16 residues in the CDR3.

The genes are TRBV7-2 and TRBJ1-2; the match to TRBD1 covers 7 bases. The CDR3 is made up of 13 amino acids. Germline V CDR1 and CDR2: SGHTA, FQGNSA. The V segment lost 4 bases and the J segment 8 bases; nucleotides outside the gene matches: 7. The CDR3 nucleotides read TGTGCCAGCAGCTCCGACAGGGCCGGGGGCTACACCTTC. It codes for CASSSDRAGGYTF.